This T cell receptor beta chain was found in a study of T cells after yellow fever vaccination. Trimming left V 3 bases short and J 10 bases short, with 13 bases between. This CDR3 is built from 13 residues. Each CDR3 protein is one row after TCRdb ran MiXCR on the 5' RACE reads. Of a few hundred thousand distinct CDR3 sequences listed, 4% to 5.5% are singletons. The TCR was taken from a man aged 18 to 29 who received the YFV17D yellow fever vaccine. This specimen was PBMCs, taken 15 days after the yellow fever booster vaccination. The chain joins TRBV12-3 or TRBV12-4 to TRBJ1-5; no clear D. DNA of the CDR3: TGTGCCAGCAGTTTGTTTCGAGACAACCCCCAGCATTTT. Protein sequence: CASSLFRDNPQHF.